These 13 T cell receptor beta chains were sequenced from one sample in a study of sequential checkpoint blockade in melanoma. The treatment was: randomized to nivolumab then ipilimumab (arm A) or the reverse (arm B). TCRdb's table, derived via immunoSEQ multiplex PCR, lists solely in-frame clones and lacks some. The sample shows 15,000 to 20,000 clones, around three quarters of them seen only once. Sequencing used CD8+ T cells sorted from blood (inferred from file names), obtained from a patient given nivolumab and ipilimumab in sequence. The receptors originated from a human donor with melanoma.

There are a few counts of this clone. The CDR3: CASSLAGGQETQYF. Here the CDR3 DNA reads TGTGCCAGCAGCTTAGCGGGGGGGCAGGAGACCCAGTACTTC. The genes are TRBV7-9 and TRBJ2-5, with D perhaps TRBD2 (7 bases). Germline V gene data show CDR1 as SEHNR and CDR2 as FQNEAQ (reference sequence). The CDR3 spans 14 residues. V was clipped by 0 bases and J by 5 bases, with 10 bases between them.

The chain links TRBV29-1 to TRBJ1-2; D gene uncertain. The CDR3 is made up of 12 amino acids. V dropped 0 bases and J dropped 8 bases, with 10 bases sitting between them. The germline CDR1 and CDR2 sequences are SQVTM and ANQGSEA. The CDR3 sequence is CSVEDLQYGYTF. The CDR3 region has the DNA TGCAGCGTTGAAGATCTTCAGTACGGCTACACCTTC.

The chain recombines TRBV7-8 with TRBJ1-3; D ambiguous. Between the trimmed V and J ends, which lost 5 bases and 4 bases, there was a span of 12 bases. CDR3 length: 14 residues. Germline V CDR1 and CDR2: SGHVS, FQNEAQ. CDR3 amino acids: CASSPSNSGNTIYF. CDR3 nucleotide sequence: TGTGCCAGCAGCCCATCCAACTCAGGAAACACCATATATTTT.

The rearrangement links TRBV28 to TRBJ2-7, with D unresolved. Germline V gives CDR1 MDHEN, CDR2 SYDVKM. This CDR3 comprises 14 residues. Trimming took off 6 bases at V and 3 bases at J, with 15 bases between the two ends. The CDR3 DNA follows: TGTGCCAGCAGACCGGTCAAGTTTAACTACGAGCAGTACTTC. Translation: CASRPVKFNYEQYF.

The V and J genes are TRBV29-1 and TRBJ2-3, with 7 bases aligning to TRBD1. Unmatched junction bases numbered 23, after V lost 7 bases and J lost 4 bases. The CDR3 runs to 18 residues. Per germline, CDR1 SQVTM and CDR2 ANQGSEA. CDR3 coding DNA: TGCAGCGCGGAAGTAGGGACAGCAGGCTTCGGCGAAGCAGATACGCAGTATTTT. Encoded protein: CSAEVGTAGFGEADTQYF.

J is TRBJ1-5 and V is TRBV11-2; perhaps TRBD1 as D (5 bases). Germline V lookup: CDR1 SGHAT, CDR2 FQNNGV. This CDR3 comprises 16 residues. The germline V and J ends were trimmed by 1 base and 2 bases, with 12 bases remaining between them. CDR3 in amino acids: CASSLGGDWRNQPQHF. CDR3 coding DNA: TGTGCCAGCAGCTTAGGGGGGGATTGGCGCAATCAGCCCCAGCATTTT.

For this clone: This likely traces to a read error, being one base from a far larger clone. The genes are TRBV5-1 and TRBJ2-7; 11 bases match TRBD1. After removal of 1 base from V and 7 bases from J, the junction contained 4 bases not matched to a gene. This CDR3 comprises 14 residues. CDR1 SGHRS and CDR2 YFSETQ come from the germline V gene. The CDR3 coding sequence is TGCGCCAGCAGCTTGCCGGGACAGGGGGGTGAGCAGTACTTC. Protein product: CASSLPGQGGEQYF.

The table lists this clone with a count of one. Other DNA sequences of this sample code for an identical CDR3. The chain has TRBV27 and TRBJ2-7; D possibly corresponds to TRBD1 (5 bases). Germline V gene lookup returns CDR1 MNHEY and CDR2 SMNVEV (reference sequence). V was trimmed by 6 bases and J by 1 base, leaving 13 bases between them. This CDR3 comprises 14 residues. The CDR3 spells CASSFGTGSYEQYF. DNA of the CDR3: TGTGCCAGCAGCTTTGGAACAGGATCCTACGAGCAGTACTTC.

This sequence joins TRBV6-1 and TRBJ2-1, with 7 bases matching TRBD1. Looked up from germline, CDR1 is MNHNS and CDR2 is SASEGT. V lost 3 bases, J lost 10 bases, and 15 bases stayed unmatched. The length of the CDR3 is 16 residues. CDR3 loop: CASSDRPTGFGNEQFF. CDR3 bases: TGTGCCAGCAGTGACCGTCCGACAGGGTTTGGGAACGAGCAGTTCTTC.

This rearrangement joins TRBV15 to TRBJ2-6, with D perhaps matching TRBD2 (5 bases). With 0 bases removed from V and 0 bases from J, the gap between germline ends came to 6 bases. This CDR3 contains 16 residues. Germline V lookup: CDR1 LNHNV, CDR2 YYDKDF (reference sequence). The DNA of the CDR3 is TGTGCCACCAGCAGAGAAGCGGACTCTGGGGCCAACGTCCTGACTTTC. Translation: CATSREADSGANVLTF.

The chain uses TRBV27 and TRBJ1-6, with D uncertain. V was trimmed by 7 bases and J by 0 bases, leaving 7 bases between them. CDR3 length: 14 amino acids. The germline V gene has CDR1 MNHEY and CDR2 SMNVEV (reference sequence). The CDR3 sequence is CASKWSSYNSPLHF. The CDR3 DNA reads TGTGCCAGCAAGTGGAGCTCCTATAATTCACCCCTCCACTTT.

This clone counts as medium-sized. This chain links TRBV4-1 with TRBJ2-2; D perhaps matches TRBD2 (5 bases). This CDR3 contains 14 residues. Germline V CDR1 and CDR2: MGHRA, YSYEKL. The germline V and J ends were trimmed by 1 base and 6 bases, with 9 bases remaining between them. CDR3 sequence (DNA): TGCGCCAGCAGCCAAGGTCCGGACTCCGGGGAGCTGTTTTTT. Its translation is CASSQGPDSGELFF.

This chain links TRBV27 with TRBJ2-3; 7 nucleotides line up with TRBD1. This CDR3 has 16 amino acids. Looked up from germline, CDR1 is MNHEY and CDR2 is SMNVEV (reference sequence). V shed 0 bases and J 6 bases; nucleotides not matched to a gene: 9. As DNA, the CDR3 is TGTGCCAGCAGTTTATCCGGGACAGTGCTTCAGGATACGCAGTATTTT. Translated, it gives CASSLSGTVLQDTQYF.